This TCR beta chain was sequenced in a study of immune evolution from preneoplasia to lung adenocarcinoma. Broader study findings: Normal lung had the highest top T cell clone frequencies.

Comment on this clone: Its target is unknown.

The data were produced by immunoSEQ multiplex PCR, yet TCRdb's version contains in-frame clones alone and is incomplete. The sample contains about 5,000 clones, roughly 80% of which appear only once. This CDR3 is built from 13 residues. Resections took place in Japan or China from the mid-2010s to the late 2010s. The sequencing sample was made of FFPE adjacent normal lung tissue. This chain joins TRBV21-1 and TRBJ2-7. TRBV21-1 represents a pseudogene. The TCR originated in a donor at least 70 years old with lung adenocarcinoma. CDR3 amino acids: CASSIRISYEQYF. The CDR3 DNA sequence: TGTGCCAGCAGCATTAGGATATCCTACGAGCAGTACTTC.